This is a list of T cell receptor beta chains from one sample in a study of T cells expressing NK-cell markers. TCRdb processed the 5' RACE reads again and assigns one entry to each CDR3 protein, with no DNA. The table lists roughly 390,000 distinct CDR3 sequences. Sequenced input: blood T cells: a sorted CD56 or NKG2C T cell subset, CD4+ or CD8+ T cells, or bulk PBMC T cells (not recorded which). The receptor source for this set is a man aged 18-70 years in good health. Each CDR3 is given with its conserved first and last residue.

v_call: TRBV2; j_call: TRBJ2-3; cdr3_aa: CASNLAGGVDTQYF
v_call: TRBV11-2; j_call: TRBJ2-1; cdr3_aa: CASSPTGRWTSGGNEQFF
v_call: TRBV28; j_call: TRBJ2-1; cdr3_aa: CASRTGAGSSYNEQFF
v_call: TRBV7-6; j_call: TRBJ2-1; cdr3_aa: CASSLSLAGVGRWNEQFF
v_call: TRBV12-3/TRBV12-4; j_call: TRBJ2-1; cdr3_aa: CASSSSTGPPGNEQFF
v_call: TRBV6-2/TRBV6-3; j_call: TRBJ2-1; cdr3_aa: CASSDPGQGNYNEQFF
v_call: TRBV7-9; j_call: TRBJ2-6; cdr3_aa: CASSVTVPGANVLTF
v_call: TRBV6-1; j_call: TRBJ1-2; cdr3_aa: CASSPVGQDNYGYTF
v_call: TRBV9; j_call: TRBJ2-5; cdr3_aa: CASSAGGTANSQETQYF
v_call: TRBV3-1; j_call: TRBJ2-1; cdr3_aa: CASSPRVRGVASYNEQFF
v_call: TRBV20-1; j_call: TRBJ2-5; cdr3_aa: CSARGLRGSETQYF
v_call: TRBV20-1; j_call: TRBJ1-3; cdr3_aa: CSARQHRGNGNTIYF
v_call: TRBV11-2; j_call: TRBJ1-1; cdr3_aa: CASSPHARGQEHMNTEAFF
v_call: TRBV18; j_call: TRBJ2-3; cdr3_aa: CASSPPGLAGDTDTQYF
v_call: TRBV5-1; j_call: TRBJ1-5; cdr3_aa: CASSLIPDNQPQHF
v_call: TRBV7-8; j_call: TRBJ2-3; cdr3_aa: CASSQRFGGSDTQYF
v_call: TRBV7-9; j_call: TRBJ2-7; cdr3_aa: CASSPEESYEQYF
v_call: TRBV7-2; j_call: TRBJ1-2; cdr3_aa: CASSPGTGRRSGYTF
v_call: TRBV7-2; j_call: TRBJ2-6; cdr3_aa: CASSSKGSGANVLTF
v_call: TRBV24-1; j_call: TRBJ2-7; cdr3_aa: CATSDAGTGSYEQYF
v_call: TRBV5-1; j_call: TRBJ2-6; cdr3_aa: CASSTGPYSGANVLTF
v_call: TRBV4-1; j_call: TRBJ2-4; cdr3_aa: CASSQGLQGTKNIQYF
v_call: TRBV12-3/TRBV12-4; j_call: TRBJ1-2; cdr3_aa: CASSLAPRVRNGVGGYTF
v_call: TRBV20-1; j_call: TRBJ2-1; cdr3_aa: CSARGRLAGVVGEQFF
v_call: TRBV11-2; j_call: TRBJ2-5; cdr3_aa: CASAGGIAETQYF
v_call: TRBV12-3/TRBV12-4; j_call: TRBJ2-7; cdr3_aa: CASSLRQGLHSYEQYF
v_call: TRBV12-3/TRBV12-4; j_call: TRBJ1-2; cdr3_aa: CASRNPGQGNYGYTF
v_call: TRBV23-1; j_call: TRBJ2-7; cdr3_aa: CASAGGGDSYEQYF